The 32 T cell receptor beta chains in this list originate from one sample, sequenced in a study of OX40 agonist ivuxolimab in advanced cancers. The library was generated by the immunoSEQ multiplex PCR assay. This is the immuneACCESS table as TCRdb keeps it, with only in-frame sequences that have V and J called. A part of the clones is gone; compared with another copy, unresolved V genes explain less than half, and the rest is unexplained. In this sample the table shows fewer than 35,000 clones, about 83% of which occur a single time. The ten largest clones represent about 32% of the sample. The material was CD4+ or CD8+ T cells sorted from blood, obtained in a trial of the OX40 agonist ivuxolimab. The receptors were sampled from an adult with an advanced solid tumor such as melanoma, head and neck, liver or kidney cancer.

The chain carries TRBV27 and TRBJ2-7; weak D call: TRBD2 (6 bases). From germline, CDR1 is MNHEY and CDR2 SMNVEV (reference sequence). V lost 3 bases and J lost 2, with 8 bases in between. This CDR3 comprises 13 residues. This CDR3 is CASSLGLAYEQYF. The CDR3 DNA reads as TGTGCCAGCAGTTTGGGACTGGCCTACGAGCAGTACTTC.

V usage is TRBV27 and J usage is TRBJ2-1; D remains unclear. Per germline, CDR1 MNHEY and CDR2 SMNVEV (reference sequence). V lost 3 bases and J 7 bases, leaving 10 bases between the germline ends. This CDR3 is 13 amino acids long. The CDR3 DNA sequence: TGTGCCAGCAGTTTGTTCCCTGGGAATGAGCAGTTCTTC. Translation gives CASSLFPGNEQFF.

This rearrangement joins TRBV11-2 to TRBJ2-1; D is undetermined. Per germline, CDR1 SGHAT and CDR2 FQNNGV. This CDR3 is 13 amino acids long. The V end lost 0 bases, the J end lost 2 bases, and 2 bases lay between the germline ends. In DNA, the CDR3 is TGTGCCAGCAGCTTAGATGCCTACAATGAGCAGTTCTTC. Protein product: CASSLDAYNEQFF.

The table lists this clone with a few counts. The chain couples TRBV27 to TRBJ2-7; no clear D gene. The V gene lost 0 bases and the J gene lost 6 bases, with 9 bases spanning the gap. Germline V CDR1 and CDR2: MNHEY, SMNVEV (reference sequence). The CDR3 covers 13 residues. This CDR3 is CASSLSILTEQYF. The CDR3 DNA follows: TGTGCCAGCAGTTTATCGATTTTGACCGAGCAGTACTTC.

The chain recombines TRBV5-5 with TRBJ2-4; D might be TRBD2 (5 bases). CDR1 and CDR2 (germline): SGHKS, YYEKEE (reference sequence). Trimming shortened V by 0 bases and J by 14 bases, and 9 bases separated the two germline ends. The CDR3 is 11 amino acids. CDR3 protein: CASSLARVEYF. As DNA, the CDR3 is TGTGCCAGCAGCTTGGCGAGGGTGGAGTACTTC.

The chain employs TRBV21-1 and TRBJ2-1; TRBD2 reflects the table's D call only, with no check against the DNA. TRBV21-1 is described as a pseudogene. The CDR3 sequence is 18 residues long. Here the CDR3 DNA reads TGTGCCAGGGCCCGACGGTTACCCTTAGCGGGAGGGCCGGGTGAGCAGTTCTTC. This sequence encodes CARARRLPLAGGPGEQFF.

The rearrangement links TRBV5-1 to TRBJ2-2; 7 nucleotides line up with TRBD1. Germline V CDR1 and CDR2: SGHRS, YFSETQ. Trimming took 4 bases from V and 1 from J; bases not matched to a gene: 4. CDR3 length: 15 residues. CDR3 region: CASSPWTGNTGELFF. The CDR3 bases are TGCGCCAGCAGCCCCTGGACAGGGAACACCGGGGAGCTGTTTTTT.

The chain uses TRBV6-4 and TRBJ2-3; tentatively, D is TRBD1 (6 bases). Germline loops: CDR1 MRHNA, CDR2 SNTAGT. V was cut by 6 bases and J by 3 bases, with 13 bases left in between. The CDR3 spans 14 residues. The CDR3 sequence: CASREQGTTDTQYF. The CDR3 DNA sequence: TGTGCCAGCAGAGAACAGGGTACTACAGATACGCAGTATTTT.

The chain joins TRBV2 to TRBJ1-5; 8 positions agree with TRBD1. CDR1 is SNHLY, CDR2 FYNNEI, per germline. The V gene end was trimmed by 4 bases and the J gene end by 5 bases; junction bases not matched to a gene: 7. This CDR3 comprises 15 residues. CDR3 protein: CASSGGRGQDQPQHF. Written as DNA, the CDR3 is TGTGCCAGCAGTGGAGGCAGGGGGCAGGATCAGCCCCAGCATTTT.

This chain uses TRBV10-1 with TRBJ1-1, with D unclear. V was trimmed by 3 bases and J by 13 bases, leaving 15 bases between them. Germline CDR1 WNHNN, CDR2 SYGVQD (reference sequence). This CDR3 contains 12 residues. CDR3 nucleotides: TGCGCCAGCAGTGATACCCCCGCGGGATATTTCTTT. This encodes CASSDTPAGYFF.

The rearrangement uses TRBV11-2 and TRBJ2-7; TRBD1 might be the D (6 bases). The CDR3 is 16 residues long. Germline V gene sequence: CDR1 SGHAT, CDR2 FQNNGV. V gave up 1 base and J gave up 4 bases, with 17 bases separating them. CDR3 nucleotides: TGTGCCAGCAGCTTAGGGGGGCCGGAAGCCCTATACGAGCAGTACTTC. Translating gives CASSLGGPEALYEQYF.

The V gene is TRBV11-2, the J gene TRBJ2-1; D not certain. Germline lookup yields CDR1 SGHAT and CDR2 FQNNGV. V lost 5 bases, J lost 3 bases, and 8 bases lay in between. The CDR3 contains 13 residues. The DNA for the CDR3 is TGTGCCAGCAGCACCTCTTTCTACAATGAGCAGTTCTTC. Residues: CASSTSFYNEQFF.

Only one count was recorded for this clone. The chain uses TRBV15 and TRBJ2-3, with D tentatively TRBD2 (5 bases). This CDR3 region has 16 residues. V shed 2 bases and J shed 2 bases, with 14 bases lying between them. Germline values: CDR1 LNHNV, CDR2 YYDKDF (reference sequence). As DNA, the CDR3 is TGTGCCACCAGCAGACTCCGAGGACTTACCACAGATACGCAGTATTTT. Protein sequence: CATSRLRGLTTDTQYF.

V and J are TRBV29-1 and TRBJ2-1; D may be TRBD1 (6 bases). Germline CDR1 reads SQVTM; CDR2 reads ANQGSEA. There are 14 residues in the CDR3. V gave up 7 bases and J gave up 4 bases, with 17 bases separating them. CDR3 protein: CSARRDNPYNEQFF. CDR3 in DNA: TGCAGCGCGAGACGGGACAACCCATACAATGAGCAGTTCTTC.

The chain has TRBV7-3 and TRBJ2-1, with TRBD2 matching 15 bases. After removal of 5 bases from V and 2 bases from J, the junction contained 10 bases not matched to a gene. Germline V lookup: CDR1 SGHTA, CDR2 FQGTGA. There are 19 residues in the CDR3. In nucleotides, the CDR3 is TGTGCCAGCAGCCTCGGACTAGCGGGAGGGCCCGGGGCCTACAATGAGCAGTTCTTC. It specifies CASSLGLAGGPGAYNEQFF.

The rearrangement links TRBV28 to TRBJ1-5, with TRBD1 identical over 7 bases. The CDR3 has 14 residues. With V trimmed by 2 bases and J by 5 bases, 3 bases remained unmatched. Germline-derived CDR1 and CDR2 are MDHEN and SYDVKM. The CDR3 DNA follows: TGTGCCAGCAGTTTACGGCAGGGGGATCAGCCCCAGCATTTT. It specifies CASSLRQGDQPQHF.

V and J are TRBV18 and TRBJ2-1; maybe TRBD1 (7 bases). The CDR3 extends over 16 amino acids. V lost 3 bases and J 2 bases, leaving 14 bases between the germline ends. CDR1 KGHSH and CDR2 LQKENI come from the germline V gene. As DNA, the CDR3 is TGTGCCAGCTCACCGACGGGACAGCGGGCCTACAATGAGCAGTTCTTC. This translates into CASSPTGQRAYNEQFF. The full variable domain, in which reference TRBV18 and TRBJ2-1 provide the parts outside the CDR3, is NAGVMQNPRHLVRRRGQEARLRCSPMKGHSHVYWYRQLPEEGLKFMVYLQKENIIDESGMPKERFSAEFPKEGPSILRIQQVVRGDSAAYFCASSPTGQRAYNEQFFGPGTRLTVL.

Comments on this clone: Other DNA sequences of this sample code for an identical CDR3. The V call is TRBV19, the J call TRBJ2-7; 9 nucleotides align to TRBD2. Germline loops: CDR1 LNHDA, CDR2 SQIVND (reference sequence). CDR3 length equals 17 residues. V lost 5 bases to trimming and J lost 3 bases; unmatched junction nucleotides: 14. The CDR3 reads CASSPHGLAGDGYEQYF. Written as DNA, the CDR3 is TGTGCCAGTAGTCCCCACGGATTAGCGGGAGACGGCTACGAGCAGTACTTC. Supplemented by reference TRBV19 and TRBJ2-7, the full variable domain reads DGGITQSPKYLFRKEGQNVTLSCEQNLNHDAMYWYRQDPGQGLRLIYYSQIVNDFQKGDIAEGYSVSREKKESFPLTVTSAQKNPTAFYLCASSPHGLAGDGYEQYFGPGTRLTVT.

The rearrangement links TRBV9 to TRBJ2-3, with D tentatively TRBD2 (6 bases). The CDR3 runs to 16 residues. V was trimmed by 0 bases and J by 1 base, leaving 12 bases between them. The germline CDR1 and CDR2 sequences are SGDLS and YYNGEE. The CDR3 DNA reads TGTGCCAGCAGCGTAGGTAGCACTAGCCGCACAGATACGCAGTATTTT. Translated: CASSVGSTSRTDTQYF.

This clone was counted once. The gene calls are TRBV29-1 and TRBJ1-2, with D uncertain. The germline CDR1 and CDR2 sequences are SQVTM and ANQGSEA. V was clipped by 6 bases and J by 3 bases, with 11 bases between them. The CDR3 runs 12 residues. In DNA, the CDR3 is TGCAGCGTCCAAGCCAGTGACTATGGCTACACCTTC. Its translation: CSVQASDYGYTF.

In the case of this clone: Because the CDR3 is missing its conserved closing phenylalanine or tryptophan, this is likely a read error. The chain joins TRBV4-2 to TRBJ2-7; no clear D gene. The CDR3 consists of 15 residues. In germline, CDR1 is LGHNA, CDR2 YNFKEQ. Trimming removed 5 bases at V and 0 bases at J, with 14 bases between. In DNA, the CDR3 is TGTGCCAGCAGCGTATGGGGTTTAGACTCCTACGAGCAGTACCTC. This encodes CASSVWGLDSYEQYL.

The chain uses TRBV7-6 and TRBJ2-1; 11 bases map to TRBD1. The ends lost 7 bases at V and 7 bases at J; junction bases unmatched: 3. The CDR3 consists of 13 residues. Germline CDR1 and CDR2: SGHVS and FNYEAQ. This CDR3 reads CASTGQGANEQFF. The CDR3 DNA sequence: TGTGCCAGCACCGGACAGGGGGCAAATGAGCAGTTCTTC. Supplemented by reference TRBV7-6 and TRBJ2-1, the full variable domain reads GAGVSQSPRYKVTKRGQDVALRCDPISGHVSLYWYRQALGQGPEFLTYFNYEAQQDKSGLPNDRFSAERPEGSISTLTIQRTEQRDSAMYRCASTGQGANEQFFGPGTRLTVL.

The genes are TRBV28 and TRBJ2-5; possible D gene TRBD1, 5 bases. The CDR3 runs to 16 residues. Germline V lookup: CDR1 MDHEN, CDR2 SYDVKM. V gave up 4 bases and J gave up 1 base, with 16 bases separating them. The CDR3 bases are TGTGCCAGCAGTTCCCCCATAAGCAGGGCCCAAGAGACCCAGTACTTC. It is translated as CASSSPISRAQETQYF. The variable domain in full, completed from reference TRBV28 and TRBJ2-5, reads DVKVTQSSRYLVKRTGEKVFLECVQDMDHENMFWYRQDPGLGLRLIYFSYDVKMKEKGDIPEGYSVSREKKERFSLILESASTNQTSMYLCASSSPISRAQETQYFGPGTRLLVL.

The chain combines TRBV10-1 with TRBJ1-2, with 7 nucleotides matching TRBD1. J was trimmed by 4 bases and V by 4 bases; bases with no gene match: 15. The CDR3 totals 17 residues. Germline V CDR1 and CDR2: WNHNN, SYGVQD (reference sequence). CDR3 amino acids: CASSASRTGGPGYGYTF. CDR3 sequence (DNA): TGCGCCAGCAGTGCTAGTAGGACAGGCGGGCCCGGCTATGGCTACACCTTC.

The CDR3 region is CAWSKLNIGDEQFF. DNA of the CDR3: TGTGCCTGGAGTAAACTTAACATTGGGGATGAGCAGTTCTTC. The chain has TRBV30 and TRBJ2-1, with D unclear. Germline-derived CDR1 and CDR2 are GTSNPN and SVGIG (reference sequence). The CDR3 is 14 residues long. Trimming shortened V by 2 bases and J by 8 bases, and 16 bases separated the two germline ends.

This clone was observed a handful of times. The genes are TRBV6-5 and TRBJ2-1, with 11 bases that match TRBD2. The CDR3 runs to 14 residues. With V trimmed by 3 bases and J by 8 bases, 3 bases remained unmatched. From germline, CDR1 is MNHEY and CDR2 SVGAGI. The CDR3 loop reads CASSYTSGGYEQFF. Written as DNA, the CDR3 is TGTGCCAGCAGTTATACTAGCGGGGGCTATGAGCAGTTCTTC.

This rearrangement joins TRBV7-8 to TRBJ2-2; unclear D gene. This CDR3 region has 11 residues. Trimming took 1 base from V and 10 from J, leaving 4 bases between them. Germline loops: CDR1 SGHVS, CDR2 FQNEAQ. CDR3 loop: CASSLGEELFF. The CDR3 nucleotides read TGTGCCAGCAGCTTAGGGGAGGAGCTGTTTTTT. Based on the CDR3 plus reference TRBV7-8 and TRBJ2-2, the full variable domain is GAGVSQSPRYKVAKRGQDVALRCDPISGHVSLFWYQQALGQGPEFLTYFQNEAQLDKSGLPSDRFFAERPEGSVSTLKIQRTQQEDSAVYLCASSLGEELFFGEGSRLTVL.

The chain carries TRBV9 and TRBJ2-3, with 10 bases that match TRBD2. Germline V gives CDR1 SGDLS, CDR2 YYNGEE. The CDR3 has 18 amino acids. The V and J ends lost 3 bases and 0 bases, in that order; junction bases with no gene match: 10. This CDR3 reads CASSAFGSGGLSTDTQYF. The CDR3 DNA reads TGTGCCAGCAGCGCCTTTGGTAGCGGGGGGCTTAGCACAGATACGCAGTATTTT. The whole variable domain, remainder taken from reference TRBV9 and TRBJ2-3, is DSGVTQTPKHLITATGQRVTLRCSPRSGDLSVYWYQQSLDQGLQFLIQYYNGEERAKGNILERFSAQQFPDLHSELNLSSLELGDSALYFCASSAFGSGGLSTDTQYFGPGTRLTVL.

The V gene is TRBV9, the J gene TRBJ1-1; D ambiguous. Trimming removed 0 bases from V and 5 bases from J, with 8 bases in between. The CDR3 length is 13 residues. Germline lookup yields CDR1 SGDLS and CDR2 YYNGEE. This chain's CDR3 is CASSVDPSTEAFF. In DNA, the CDR3 is TGTGCCAGCAGCGTAGACCCCTCGACTGAAGCTTTCTTT.

CDR3 protein: CASSIAGEGTEAFF. The DNA for the CDR3 is TGTGCCAGTAGTATAGCAGGGGAGGGCACTGAAGCTTTCTTT. The chain combines TRBV19 with TRBJ1-1; a possible D gene is TRBD1 (6 bases). With 1 base removed from V and 4 bases from J, the gap between germline ends came to 10 bases. The CDR3 totals 14 residues. Per germline, CDR1 LNHDA and CDR2 SQIVND (reference sequence). Combining the CDR3 with reference TRBV19 and TRBJ1-1 gives the whole variable domain DGGITQSPKYLFRKEGQNVTLSCEQNLNHDAMYWYRQDPGQGLRLIYYSQIVNDFQKGDIAEGYSVSREKKESFPLTVTSAQKNPTAFYLCASSIAGEGTEAFFGQGTRLTVV.

The chain has TRBV7-9 and TRBJ2-7, with 7 bases aligning to TRBD1. Per germline, CDR1 SEHNR and CDR2 FQNEAQ (reference sequence). This CDR3 contains 14 residues. Losses at the gene ends were 5 bases for V and 3 bases for J; bases not matched to a gene: 7. Here the CDR3 DNA reads TGTGCCAGCAGCGAGATACAGGGGCTCTACGAGCAGTACTTC. Translation gives CASSEIQGLYEQYF.

The chain links TRBV7-3 to TRBJ2-1; D gene unclear. V was clipped by 5 bases and J by 8 bases, with 10 bases between them. CDR3 length: 12 residues. From germline, CDR1 is SGHTA and CDR2 FQGTGA. The CDR3 DNA sequence: TGTGCCAGCAGCCCCGGTCCCGATGAGCAGTTCTTC. Translation gives CASSPGPDEQFF.